Listed here are 20 T cell receptor beta chains from one sample, sequenced in a study of identical twins. TCRdb re-analysed the 5' RACE reads in MiXCR, keeping a single row per CDR3 protein. The sample has approximately 490,000 distinct CDR3 sequences; under 25% are singletons. A further study also used this sample, focusing on yellow fever vaccine responses in identical twins.

Sequences were obtained from CD4+ T cells sorted from blood. The receptor set was obtained from a woman under 30 in good health.

This sequence joins TRBV5-1 and TRBJ2-1; D might be TRBD2 (5 bases). With 4 bases removed from V and 0 bases from J, the gap between germline ends came to 14 bases. The germline CDR1 and CDR2 sequences are SGHRS and YFSETQ. The CDR3 contains 16 residues. This CDR3 is CASSPNVGSSYNEQFF. The CDR3 bases are TGCGCCAGCAGCCCCAATGTAGGGAGCTCCTACAATGAGCAGTTCTTC.

This clonotype was detected a few times. The V gene is TRBV20-1, the J gene TRBJ2-2; 11 nucleotides match TRBD2. Losses at the gene ends were 1 base for V and 4 bases for J; bases not matched to a gene: 2. Looked up from germline, CDR1 is DFQATT and CDR2 is SNEGSKA (reference sequence). The CDR3 length is 15 residues. The CDR3 sequence is CSARVSGGATGELFF. The CDR3 DNA is TGCAGTGCTAGAGTTAGCGGGGGGGCCACCGGGGAGCTGTTTTTT.

This clonotype was counted many times. This chain uses TRBV4-1 with TRBJ2-2, with 8 bases lining up with TRBD2. Trimming at V came to 1 base and at J to 2 bases, leaving 9 bases not matched to a gene. This CDR3 is 18 amino acids long. Germline assignment: CDR1 MGHRA and CDR2 YSYEKL. The CDR3 protein is CASSQARGRRANTGELFF. CDR3 nucleotide sequence: TGCGCCAGCAGCCAAGCCCGCGGGAGGAGGGCCAACACCGGGGAGCTGTTTTTT.

The V gene is TRBV10-3, the J gene TRBJ1-1; TRBD1 aligns across 7 bases. V was pared by 8 bases and J by 7 bases, with 13 bases of the junction left unmatched. This CDR3 comprises 14 residues. Germline loops: CDR1 ENHRY, CDR2 SYGVKD. CDR3 amino acids: CAIGRQGSGGEAFF. As DNA, the CDR3 is TGTGCCATCGGCCGACAGGGATCGGGTGGTGAAGCTTTCTTT.

The chain employs TRBV7-3 and TRBJ2-7, with 9 bases aligning to TRBD2. Germline V gives CDR1 SGHTA, CDR2 FQGTGA. This CDR3 contains 15 residues. V shed 0 bases and J 3 bases; nucleotides not matched to a gene: 3. The CDR3 nucleotides are TGTGCCAGCAGCTTAACGGGACTAGCAAGCTACGAGCAGTACTTC. It codes for CASSLTGLASYEQYF. Complete variable domain (other parts from reference TRBV7-3 and TRBJ2-7): GAGVSQTPSNKVTEKGKYVELRCDPISGHTALYWYRQSLGQGPEFLIYFQGTGAADDSGLPNDRFFAVRPEGSVSTLKIQRTERGDSAVYLCASSLTGLASYEQYFGPGTRLTVT.

The sample holds a few counts of this clonotype. This rearrangement joins TRBV11-2 to TRBJ2-7, with D maybe TRBD1 (6 bases). The CDR3 contains 16 residues. Looked up from germline, CDR1 is SGHAT and CDR2 is FQNNGV. V shed 2 bases and J shed 0 bases, with 14 bases lying between them. DNA for the CDR3: TGTGCCAGCAGCTTAAGGGCCGGGACAATCTCCTACGAGCAGTACTTC. The encoded protein is CASSLRAGTISYEQYF.

V usage is TRBV7-8 and J usage is TRBJ2-1; TRBD1 might be the D (5 bases). CDR3 length: 14 amino acids. The germline CDR1 and CDR2 sequences are SGHVS and FQNEAQ. Trimming pared 5 bases from V and 4 bases from J, leaving 12 bases between. CDR3 DNA sequence: TGTGCCAGCAGCCAAAGGACAACATACAATGAGCAGTTCTTC. This translates into CASSQRTTYNEQFF.

The chain combines TRBV7-9 with TRBJ1-1, with D perhaps TRBD1 (5 bases). Germline loops: CDR1 SEHNR, CDR2 FQNEAQ (reference sequence). This CDR3 contains 15 residues. V lost 0 bases to trimming and J lost 5 bases, with 13 bases between them. The CDR3 loop is CASSLAGQERTEAFF. The CDR3 region has the DNA TGTGCCAGCAGCTTAGCGGGGCAGGAGAGGACTGAAGCTTTCTTT.

This clonotype was observed at least ten times. The V and J genes are TRBV5-1 and TRBJ1-1; TRBD1 might be the D (6 bases). Looked up from germline, CDR1 is SGHRS and CDR2 is YFSETQ. The CDR3 is 15 amino acids. V lost 0 bases and J lost 0, with 9 bases in between. CDR3 bases: TGCGCCAGCAGCTTGGACGGGGGGCTGAACACTGAAGCTTTCTTT. Encoded protein: CASSLDGGLNTEAFF.

This clonotype has a single count. The V call is TRBV3-1, the J call TRBJ2-3; D is perhaps TRBD1 or TRBD2 (7 bases each). This CDR3 is 19 amino acids long. Deletions cut 4 bases from V and 5 bases from J, with 28 bases between. Per germline, CDR1 LGHDT and CDR2 YNNKEL (reference sequence). CDR3: CASSPTGKRVGGSGDTQYF. Written as DNA, the CDR3 is TGTGCCAGCAGCCCGACAGGGAAACGGGTTGGCGGGAGTGGAGATACGCAGTATTTT.

This clonotype was seen a few times. V usage is TRBV28 and J usage is TRBJ2-3, with D possibly TRBD2 on 6 matching bases. Between the trimmed V and J ends, which lost 6 bases and 0 bases, there was a span of 16 bases. This CDR3 spans 16 amino acids. Germline values: CDR1 MDHEN, CDR2 SYDVKM. The CDR3 loop is CASRRGAGLSTDTQYF. For the CDR3, the DNA is TGTGCCAGCAGACGCGGGGCGGGCCTAAGCACAGATACGCAGTATTTT.

This clonotype showed up just a few times. This sequence joins TRBV4-1 and TRBJ2-3, with TRBD2 matching over 9 bases. The CDR3 contains 17 residues. J lost 4 bases, V lost 0 bases, and 8 bases had no gene match. Germline V gene sequence: CDR1 MGHRA, CDR2 YSYEKL. The DNA for the CDR3 is TGCGCCAGCAGCCAAGATCAAGTAGCGGGGGTCGCAGATACGCAGTATTTT. It codes for CASSQDQVAGVADTQYF.

This clonotype was found a few times. This rearrangement joins TRBV7-2 to TRBJ1-3; D gene unclear. V shed 5 bases and J shed 9 bases, with 8 bases lying between them. From germline, CDR1 is SGHTA and CDR2 FQGNSA. This CDR3 contains 11 residues. This chain's CDR3 is CASSLQSTIYF. The DNA for the CDR3 is TGTGCCAGCAGCCTCCAATCCACCATATATTTT.

This clonotype has just a few counts. V usage is TRBV12-3 or TRBV12-4 and J usage is TRBJ2-5, with TRBD1 identical over 9 bases. The CDR3 spans 15 residues. J was trimmed by 2 bases and V by 2 bases; bases with no gene match: 3. The CDR3 nucleotides read TGTGCCAGCAGTTTACAAGGGACAGGGCAAGAGACCCAGTACTTC. Translating gives CASSLQGTGQETQYF.

The chain carries TRBV4-1 and TRBJ2-3; perhaps D is TRBD1 or TRBD2 (5 bases each). Germline V gene sequence: CDR1 MGHRA, CDR2 YSYEKL. The CDR3 runs to 19 residues. Trimming removed 2 bases at V and 2 bases at J, with 23 bases between. The CDR3 nucleotides are TGCGCCAGCAGCCAATACGAAGGGGTTCGGGGTAGGGACACAGATACGCAGTATTTT. This codes for CASSQYEGVRGRDTDTQYF.

This clonotype was found many times. V usage is TRBV12-3 or TRBV12-4 and J usage is TRBJ1-5; 8 nucleotides align to TRBD1. There are 14 residues in the CDR3. J was trimmed by 6 bases and V by 8 bases; bases with no gene match: 9. The CDR3 loop is CASRYAGGGQPQHF. CDR3 coding DNA: TGTGCCAGCCGGTATGCAGGGGGCGGTCAGCCCCAGCATTTT.

The chain's CDR3 is CATEGLYYNEQFF. CDR3 coding DNA: TGTGCCACCGAAGGTCTATACTACAATGAGCAGTTCTTC. V and J are TRBV15 and TRBJ2-1; D call uncertain. The CDR3 has 13 residues. Germline assignment: CDR1 LNHNV and CDR2 YYDKDF (reference sequence). V shed 8 bases and J shed 3 bases, with 11 bases lying between them.

This clonotype was observed a handful of times. The V gene is TRBV3-1, the J gene TRBJ2-1, with 15 bases fitting TRBD2. The V gene end was trimmed by 4 bases and the J gene end by 0 bases; junction bases not matched to a gene: 7. The CDR3 totals 19 residues. Germline CDR1 LGHDT, CDR2 YNNKEL (reference sequence). The CDR3 loop is CASSPRGTSGGSSYNEQFF. CDR3 coding DNA: TGTGCCAGCAGCCCTAGGGGGACTAGCGGGGGGAGCTCCTACAATGAGCAGTTCTTC.

This clonotype came up a few times. This sequence joins TRBV2 and TRBJ1-2; a possible D gene is TRBD1 (5 bases). Germline V gene sequence: CDR1 SNHLY, CDR2 FYNNEI. CDR3 size: 14 residues. Trimming cost V 3 bases and J 2 bases, with 10 bases left between them. In nucleotides, the CDR3 is TGTGCCAGCAGTGAGCAGGGCGCAAACTATGGCTACACCTTC. This codes for CASSEQGANYGYTF.

The V and J genes are TRBV6-6 and TRBJ2-3; 7 bases fit TRBD2. The V segment lost 11 bases and the J segment 5 bases; nucleotides outside the gene matches: 7. This CDR3 has 12 amino acids. Germline assignment: CDR1 MNHNY and CDR2 SVGAGI (reference sequence). Here the CDR3 reads CAATSSGDTQYF. Written as DNA, the CDR3 is TGTGCCGCCACATCTAGCGGAGATACGCAGTATTTT.